This T cell receptor beta chain appears in the sequencing data of a study of post-analysis software for immune sequencing data. Study-wide results and limits: Higher frequency in patients than in controls was seen for roughly 5 TRBV segments, with TRBV5-6, TRBV5-1 and TRBV20-1 among them.

With regard to this clonotype: The antigen remains undetermined.

The TCR beta cDNA libraries contained unique molecular identifiers. TCRdb reprocessed the PCR reads via MiXCR and lists one record per CDR3 protein. This repertoire shows 380,000 or so distinct CDR3 sequences, around a third found once; its top ten account for around 15%. CDR1 is MNHNY and CDR2 is SVGAGI in the germline V gene (reference sequence). This CDR3 is built from 13 residues. V was clipped by 10 bases and J by 6 bases; unmatched bases: 12. The V call is TRBV6-6, the J call TRBJ2-7, with TRBD1 matching 7 bases. Sequences were obtained from blood. This sequence was found in a girl between 10 and 17 years old with multiple sclerosis. The DNA for the CDR3 is TGTGCCACCTTCCGGGACAGCCTCGCCGAGCAGTACTTC. Translation gives CATFRDSLAEQYF.